This T cell receptor (beta chain) was observed in a study of blood T cell repertoires in COVID-19. Study at large: COVID-19 samples collected from the United States, Italy and Spain covered acute and convalescent phases.

V shed 8 bases and J shed 4 bases, with 22 bases lying between them. The CDR3 length is 16 residues. Germline V gene data show CDR1 as LNHDA and CDR2 as SQIVND (reference sequence). A few counts support this clone. The protocol was immunoSEQ multiplex PCR, while the TCRdb copy is restricted to in-frame clones and leaves out a portion. The sample consists of under 200,000 clones, roughly 85% of them appearing once. The chain is built from TRBV19 and TRBJ2-3; TRBD1 might be the D (6 bases). Specimen: peripheral blood. This clonotype was obtained from a woman aged 50 to 65 with COVID-19, enrolled during active disease. The CDR3 sequence: CASHQTGSGSADTQYF. DNA of the CDR3: TGTGCCAGTCATCAGACAGGCAGCGGCAGCGCAGATACGCAGTATTTT.